Presented here are 12 T cell receptor beta chains from one specimen sequenced in a study of blood T cell repertoires in COVID-19. This table comes from immunoSEQ multiplex PCR, and its TCRdb copy is limited to in-frame clones, with some not included. The table includes over 200,000 clones, around 85% detected once. The specimen was peripheral blood. The receptors were sampled from a human donor in a cohort sampled during active COVID-19.

The rearrangement uses TRBV3-1 (or the pseudogene TRBV3-2) and TRBJ2-7, with 7 bases lining up with TRBD1. This CDR3 has 15 residues. Germline CDR1 reads LGHDT; CDR2 reads YNNKEL (reference sequence). J was trimmed by 4 bases and V by 0 bases; bases with no gene match: 6. CDR3 in DNA: TGTGCCAGCAGCCAAGAAAGAAGGGGGCTGTACGAGCAGTACTTC. As protein: CASSQERRGLYEQYF.

The chain is built from TRBV5-5 and TRBJ1-1; the match to TRBD1 covers 10 bases. Germline CDR1 and CDR2: SGHKS and YYEKEE (reference sequence). This CDR3 spans 17 amino acids. With V trimmed by 2 bases and J by 2 bases, 9 bases remained unmatched. The chain's CDR3 is CASSFIPGQGRNTEAFF. CDR3 DNA: TGTGCCAGCAGCTTTATTCCGGGACAGGGGAGAAACACTGAAGCTTTCTTT.

CDR3 bases: TGTGCCAGCAGTTTAAACAGGGCACGCCAGCCCCAGCATTTT. Its protein product is CASSLNRARQPQHF. The chain carries TRBV27 and TRBJ1-5; possible D gene TRBD1, 6 bases. The CDR3 runs 14 residues. Germline loops: CDR1 MNHEY, CDR2 SMNVEV (reference sequence). The V end was cut by 2 bases, the J end by 7 bases, with 12 bases between.

V and J are TRBV7-3 and TRBJ2-7; 10 bases align to TRBD1. Unmatched junction bases numbered 11, after V lost 5 bases and J lost 7 bases. CDR1 and CDR2 from the germline V gene are SGHTA and FQGTGA. This CDR3 is built from 15 residues. DNA of the CDR3: TGTGCCAGCAGCCTCTCCGGGACAGGGGAAGGAGAGCAGTACTTC. Protein product: CASSLSGTGEGEQYF.

Within the sample, this clone is medium-sized (0.01 to 0.1%). V usage is TRBV6-5 and J usage is TRBJ2-7; TRBD1 agrees at 10 bases. Trimming at V came to 6 bases and at J to 2 bases, leaving 7 bases not matched to a gene. The CDR3 sequence is 15 residues long. Germline V lookup: CDR1 MNHEY, CDR2 SVGAGI. The CDR3 coding sequence is TGTGCCAGCAGCCCGACAGGGGGCACAGCCTACGAGCAGTACTTC. It encodes CASSPTGGTAYEQYF.

This sequence joins TRBV4-1 and TRBJ2-7, with 9 bases identical to TRBD2. The germline gives CDR1 MGHRA, CDR2 YSYEKL. Trimming removed 0 bases from V and 4 bases from J; junction bases left unmatched: 7. The CDR3 loop spans 16 amino acids. CDR3 in DNA: TGCGCCAGCAGCCAAGACCAGACTAGCGGACTTTACGAGCAGTACTTC. This translates into CASSQDQTSGLYEQYF.

The J gene is TRBJ2-3, the V gene TRBV11-3; a possible D gene is TRBD2 (6 bases). Germline V CDR1 and CDR2: SGHNT, YENEEA. V lost 1 base to trimming and J lost 6 bases, with 11 bases between them. The CDR3 covers 14 residues. CDR3 DNA sequence: TGTGCCAGCAGCTTAGGTGGGAGGAAGGATACGCAGTATTTT. Its protein product is CASSLGGRKDTQYF.

This clone was found once. The chain combines TRBV12-5 with TRBJ2-1; D ambiguous. Germline CDR1 is LGHNT and CDR2 is FRNRAP. Between the trimmed V and J ends, which lost 5 bases and 4 bases, there was a span of 12 bases. The CDR3 sequence is 14 residues long. CDR3 region: CASGPDLSYNEQFF. The CDR3 DNA is TGTGCTAGTGGTCCCGACTTGTCTTACAATGAGCAGTTCTTC. Full variable domain (rest looked up from reference TRBV12-5 and TRBJ2-1): DARVTQTPRHKVTEMGQEVTMRCQPILGHNTVFWYRQTMMQGLELLAYFRNRAPLDDSGMPKDRFSAEMPDATLATLKIQPSEPRDSAVYFCASGPDLSYNEQFFGPGTRLTVL.

The V call is TRBV6-5, the J call TRBJ2-7, with TRBD2 matching 9 bases. Germline V gene sequence: CDR1 MNHEY, CDR2 SVGAGI. The junction had 6 bases not matched to a gene; V was cut back by 0 bases and J by 3 bases. This CDR3 has 16 residues. In DNA, the CDR3 is TGTGCCAGCAGTTACTCGAGGGCTAGCGGGAACTACGAGCAGTACTTC. Translation gives CASSYSRASGNYEQYF.

This clone turned up a few times. The CDR3 loop reads CASSLSQVMNTEAFF. The DNA for the CDR3 is TGCGCCAGCAGCTTAAGTCAGGTAATGAACACTGAAGCTTTCTTT. V gene TRBV5-1 combines with J gene TRBJ1-1; D gene unclear. This CDR3 comprises 15 residues. In germline, CDR1 is SGHRS, CDR2 YFSETQ. The V gene lost 2 bases and the J gene lost 0 bases, with 11 bases spanning the gap. The whole variable domain, remainder taken from reference TRBV5-1 and TRBJ1-1, is KAGVTQTPRYLIKTRGQQVTLSCSPISGHRSVSWYQQTPGQGLQFLFEYFSETQRNKGNFPGRFSGRQFSNSRSEMNVSTLELGDSALYLCASSLSQVMNTEAFFGQGTRLTVV.

This sequence joins TRBV18 and TRBJ2-7, with D maybe TRBD1 (7 bases). The germline V and J ends were trimmed by 3 bases and 6 bases, with 12 bases remaining between them. CDR1 is KGHSH, CDR2 LQKENI, per germline. The CDR3 runs 13 residues. In DNA, the CDR3 is TGTGCCAGCTCACCCGACAGGGAGGCCGAGCAGTACTTC. Its protein is CASSPDREAEQYF.

CDR3 in DNA: TGCAGTGCTAGTAGCCCGTCCGGGACAGAAGGACTAGCGGCCTACGAGCAGTACTTC. It encodes CSASSPSGTEGLAAYEQYF. This chain joins TRBV20-1 and TRBJ2-7; 10 nucleotides match TRBD2. The CDR3 is made up of 19 amino acids. Losses at the gene ends were 3 bases for V and 2 bases for J; bases not matched to a gene: 19. CDR1 DFQATT and CDR2 SNEGSKA come from the germline V gene (reference sequence).